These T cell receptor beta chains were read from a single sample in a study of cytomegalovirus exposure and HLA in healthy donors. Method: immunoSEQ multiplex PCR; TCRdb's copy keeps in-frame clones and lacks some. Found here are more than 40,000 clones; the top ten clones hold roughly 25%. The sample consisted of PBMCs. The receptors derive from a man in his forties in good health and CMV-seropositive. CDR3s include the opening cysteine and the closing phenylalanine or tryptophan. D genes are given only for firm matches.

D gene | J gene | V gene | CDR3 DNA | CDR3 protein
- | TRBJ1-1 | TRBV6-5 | TGTGCCAGCTCCTGGGGAGGCCCCTACACTGAAGCTTTCTTT | CASSWGGPYTEAFF
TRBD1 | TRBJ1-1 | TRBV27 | TGTGCCAGCAGTCCGGGGACAGGGCTCACTGAAGCTTTCTTT | CASSPGTGLTEAFF
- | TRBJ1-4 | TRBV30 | TGTGCCTGCCTGAATAGGGAGAATGAAAAACTGTTTTTT | CACLNRENEKLFF
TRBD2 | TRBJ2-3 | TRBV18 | TGTGCCAGCTCACCCCCCGGGACTAGCGTCGGGGCAGATACGCAGTATTTT | CASSPPGTSVGADTQYF
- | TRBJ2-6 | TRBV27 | TGTGCCAGCAGCCTATCTGGGGCCAACGTCCTGACTTTC | CASSLSGANVLTF
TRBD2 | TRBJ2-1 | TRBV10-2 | TGCGCCACCTTGGGACTAGTAGGGAGTGAGCAGTTCTTC | CATLGLVGSEQFF
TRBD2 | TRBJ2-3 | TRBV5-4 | TGTGCCAGCAGCACCCCCCTAGCGGGCCGCACAGATACGCAGTATTTT | CASSTPLAGRTDTQYF
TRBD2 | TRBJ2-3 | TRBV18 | TGTGCCAGCCATCGCCGAGCGGGAAAGACAGATACGCAGTATTTT | CASHRRAGKTDTQYF
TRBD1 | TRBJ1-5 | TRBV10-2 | TGCGCCAGCAGTACGGGACAGGGGCAGCCCCAGCATTTT | CASSTGQGQPQHF
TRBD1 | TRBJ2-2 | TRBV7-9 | TGTGCCAGCAGCTTTGGGACAGGGGGTTACACCGGGGAGCTGTTTTTT | CASSFGTGGYTGELFF
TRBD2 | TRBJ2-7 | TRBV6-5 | TGTGCCAGCAGTTACGATCTAGCGGGGTCCTACGAGCAGTACTTC | CASSYDLAGSYEQYF
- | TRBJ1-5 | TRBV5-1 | TGCGCCAGCAGCTTGAACACGCATCAGCCCCAGCATTTT | CASSLNTHQPQHF
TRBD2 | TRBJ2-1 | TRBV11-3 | TGTGCCAGCAGCTTATCCGGACTAGCGGGAATCGGTGAGCAGTTCTTC | CASSLSGLAGIGEQFF
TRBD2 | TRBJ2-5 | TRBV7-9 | TGTGCCAGCAGCTTAATGCCTAGCGGGAGGGAGACCCAGTACTTC | CASSLMPSGRETQYF